Listed below are T cell receptor beta chains from one sample, sequenced in a study of blood T cell repertoires in COVID-19. The protocol was immunoSEQ multiplex PCR, while the TCRdb copy is restricted to in-frame clones and leaves out a portion. The sample contains about 160,000 clones, roughly 84% of which appear only once. Sequencing was carried out using peripheral blood. The origin of the receptors is a man between 45 and 60 years old with active or convalescent COVID-19. CDR3s include the opening cysteine and the closing phenylalanine or tryptophan. D genes are given only for firm matches. Not every row has a clone size; where given, it reads once, few, many or a size class.

j_gene: TRBJ2-7; v_gene: TRBV29-1; abundance: .; d_gene: TRBD1; CDR3aa: CSVRVDRGRYEQYF; CDR3nt: TGCAGCGTTCGTGTGGACAGGGGTCGGTACGAGCAGTACTTC
j_gene: TRBJ1-3; v_gene: TRBV19; abundance: once; d_gene: TRBD1; CDR3aa: CASSMGQYSGNTIYF; CDR3nt: TGTGCCAGTAGTATGGGACAGTACTCTGGAAACACCATATATTTT
j_gene: TRBJ1-6; v_gene: TRBV18; abundance: .; d_gene: .; CDR3aa: CASSPIWGVNSPLHF; CDR3nt: TGTGCCAGCTCACCCATATGGGGGGTTAATTCACCCCTCCACTTT
j_gene: TRBJ2-1; v_gene: TRBV4-2; abundance: .; d_gene: TRBD1; CDR3aa: CASSLNRGNEQFF; CDR3nt: TGTGCCAGCAGCCTAAACAGGGGAAATGAGCAGTTCTTC
j_gene: TRBJ1-5; v_gene: TRBV19; abundance: .; d_gene: TRBD1; CDR3aa: CASRRRQGVQPQHF; CDR3nt: TGTGCCAGTAGGCGGAGACAGGGTGTTCAGCCCCAGCATTTT
j_gene: TRBJ2-7; v_gene: TRBV24-1; abundance: .; d_gene: TRBD1; CDR3aa: CATSDPGQGAYEQYF; CDR3nt: TGTGCCACCAGTGATCCGGGACAGGGGGCCTACGAGCAGTACTTC
j_gene: TRBJ2-2; v_gene: TRBV5-1; abundance: .; d_gene: TRBD1; CDR3aa: CASTTQRQGPGELFF; CDR3nt: TGCGCCAGCACGACCCAAAGACAGGGACCCGGGGAGCTGTTTTTT
j_gene: TRBJ1-2; v_gene: TRBV5-6; abundance: .; d_gene: TRBD1; CDR3aa: CASSSTGVHYGYTF; CDR3nt: TGTGCCAGCAGCTCGACAGGGGTTCACTATGGCTACACCTTC
j_gene: TRBJ1-3; v_gene: TRBV21-1; abundance: few; d_gene: .; CDR3aa: CASSINRRQGGNTIYF; CDR3nt: TGTGCCAGCAGCATCAACCGGCGACAGGGTGGAAACACCATATATTTT
j_gene: TRBJ1-5; v_gene: TRBV12-3/TRBV12-4; abundance: .; d_gene: TRBD1; CDR3aa: CATTDRERRPQHF; CDR3nt: TGTGCCACCACGGACAGGGAGAGGCGGCCCCAGCATTTT
j_gene: TRBJ2-5; v_gene: TRBV19; abundance: .; d_gene: .; CDR3aa: CASSIGAFETQYF; CDR3nt: TGTGCCAGTAGTATAGGCGCTTTTGAGACCCAGTACTTC
j_gene: TRBJ1-3; v_gene: TRBV7-8; abundance: .; d_gene: .; CDR3aa: CASSLSVGNTIYF; CDR3nt: TGTGCCAGCAGCTTATCGGTCGGAAACACCATATATTTT
j_gene: TRBJ1-2; v_gene: TRBV6-5; abundance: .; d_gene: .; CDR3aa: CASSYSRGGYGYTF; CDR3nt: TGTGCCAGCAGTTACTCGAGGGGGGGCTATGGCTACACCTTC
j_gene: TRBJ1-2; v_gene: TRBV6-5; abundance: .; d_gene: TRBD1; CDR3aa: CASRPGTVYGYTF; CDR3nt: TGTGCCAGCAGGCCCGGGACAGTATATGGCTACACCTTC
j_gene: TRBJ1-4; v_gene: TRBV6-1; abundance: .; d_gene: .; CDR3aa: CASSEAPQEDQKLFF; CDR3nt: TGTGCCAGCAGTGAAGCTCCCCAGGAGGACCAAAAACTGTTTTTT
j_gene: TRBJ2-7; v_gene: TRBV6-1; abundance: .; d_gene: .; CDR3aa: CASSNPSVQYF; CDR3nt: TGTGCCAGCAGTAACCCCTCGGTGCAGTACTTC
j_gene: TRBJ2-5; v_gene: TRBV24-1; abundance: once; d_gene: TRBD1; CDR3aa: CATSDSGTGGETQYF; CDR3nt: TGTGCCACCAGTGACTCCGGGACAGGGGGAGAGACCCAGTACTTC